The present entry profiles one T cell receptor beta chain with its context. The antigen is unknown. This sample was taken from a study of human T cells and chemical hapten exposure. In the study overall: Patch tests of 0.01% DPC on the upper back were read at 6 days.

V was clipped by 5 bases and J by 6 bases, with 20 bases between them. The CDR3 consists of 16 residues. Germline CDR1 is MNHEY and CDR2 is SVGEGT. As to time point: patch test 3, about 24 weeks after DPC sensitization. Treatment in this sample: therapeutic diphenylcyclopropenone sensitization with weekly scalp DPC. Using its own MiXCR run on the RACE reads, TCRdb lists one record per CDR3 protein. The table shows 120,000 or so distinct CDR3 sequences, with about 11% occurring only once. Study outcomes and limitations: Relative to control repertoires, expanded TCRs gave rise to significantly more large CDR3 similarity clusters.

V and J are TRBV6-2 or TRBV6-3 and TRBJ1-5; TRBD1 is a possible D gene (6 bases). The material sequenced was whole blood, taken in connection with sensitization to the hapten diphenylcyclopropenone (DPC). This TCR came from a woman aged 50 to 60 with alopecia areata. Some clones in this sample may be carry-over from other donors' samples. This CDR3 reads CASSLSPGARGQPQHF. The CDR3 DNA is TGTGCCAGCAGTCTTTCCCCGGGGGCTAGGGGTCAGCCCCAGCATTTT.